Listed below are T cell receptor beta chains from one sample, sequenced in a study of blood T cells in healthy people across ages. TCRdb analysed the 5' RACE reads with MiXCR anew, one entry per CDR3 protein. The sample holds about 1.6 million distinct CDR3 sequences, 30% to 35% seen once. The sequenced sample consisted of blood. All receptors come from a woman under 40 in good health. The CDR3 runs from the conserved cysteine through the conserved F or W. The D gene is left open where the match is weak. Size values are once, few and many counts, or a class for expanded clones, and some rows have none.

v_gene	j_gene	d_gene	abundance	CDR3aa	CDR3nt
TRBV3-1	TRBJ2-5	.	.	CASSQDTMWQYF	TGTGCCAGCAGCCAAGATACCATGTGGCAGTACTTC
TRBV4-1	TRBJ2-1	TRBD2	many	CASSQVSGGVNEQFF	TGCGCCAGCAGCCAAGTCAGCGGGGGGGTGAATGAGCAGTTCTTC
TRBV9	TRBJ2-3	.	few	CASSVAGQRDTQYF	TGTGCCAGCAGCGTGGCCGGGCAGAGAGATACGCAGTATTTT
TRBV20-1	TRBJ1-2	TRBD1	few	CSARDGQGKGYTF	TGCAGTGCTAGAGACGGACAGGGAAAGGGCTACACCTTC
TRBV10-3	TRBJ2-5	TRBD2	few	CAISPKGTSGEETQYF	TGTGCCATCAGCCCAAAGGGGACTAGCGGAGAAGAGACCCAGTACTTC
TRBV11-2	TRBJ2-7	TRBD2	.	CASRPLAGGLDEQYF	TGTGCCAGCAGGCCCCTAGCGGGAGGACTAGACGAGCAGTACTTC
TRBV30	TRBJ2-5	TRBD1	few	CAWKAGGETQYF	TGTGCCTGGAAAGCAGGGGGAGAGACCCAGTACTTC
TRBV7-2	TRBJ1-1	.	few	CASKKTGLKTEAFF	TGTGCCAGCAAAAAAACAGGGCTAAAAACTGAAGCTTTCTTT
TRBV20-1	TRBJ2-1	.	.	CSASWGPLYNEQFF	TGCAGTGCTAGTTGGGGTCCTCTCTACAATGAGCAGTTCTTC
TRBV12-3/TRBV12-4	TRBJ2-1	TRBD2	.	CASSQKSGLAGTLGIYNEQFF	TGTGCCAGCAGTCAAAAATCCGGGCTAGCGGGGACCCTAGGGATCTACAATGAGCAGTTCTTC
TRBV29-1	TRBJ2-5	TRBD1	few	CSVEEWTGLETQYF	TGCAGCGTTGAAGAGTGGACAGGGCTGGAGACCCAGTACTTC
TRBV6-5	TRBJ2-5	.	.	CAIATGETQYF	TGTGCCATCGCGACCGGGGAGACCCAGTACTTC
TRBV11-2	TRBJ2-1	.	.	CASGPAVYNEQFF	TGTGCCAGCGGACCAGCGGTATACAATGAGCAGTTCTTC
TRBV6-5	TRBJ2-3	TRBD2	few	CASSYQYTGLATSSTDTQYF	TGTGCCAGCAGTTACCAATACACGGGACTAGCGACTTCTAGCACAGATACGCAGTATTTT
TRBV6-2/TRBV6-3	TRBJ2-5	TRBD2	few	CASGGLAETQYF	TGTGCCAGCGGCGGACTAGCTGAGACCCAGTACTTC
TRBV28	TRBJ1-2	TRBD1	few	CASRLQGAGGYTF	TGTGCCAGCAGATTACAGGGGGCGGGGGGCTACACCTTC
TRBV12-3/TRBV12-4	TRBJ2-3	TRBD2	.	CATRTSGRKDTQYF	TGTGCCACCAGGACTAGCGGGCGCAAAGATACGCAGTATTTT
TRBV5-6	TRBJ1-1	.	many	CASSLARGTGTEAFF	TGTGCCAGCAGCTTGGCCCGGGGTACGGGCACTGAAGCTTTCTTT
TRBV29-1	TRBJ2-5	TRBD2	.	CSVGGGVGHGETQYF	TGCAGCGTTGGGGGGGGAGTGGGTCACGGGGAGACCCAGTACTTC
TRBV20-1	TRBJ2-1	TRBD2	.	CSAWGGDGASYNEQFF	TGCAGTGCTTGGGGGGGGGACGGGGCATCCTACAATGAGCAGTTCTTC
TRBV28	TRBJ2-7	.	many	CASSHIYEQYF	TGTGCCAGCAGCCACATTTACGAGCAGTACTTC
TRBV11-1	TRBJ2-1	TRBD2	few	CASSPGGRGYYNEQFF	TGTGCCAGCAGCCCGGGGGGACGGGGATACTACAATGAGCAGTTCTTC
TRBV27	TRBJ1-1	TRBD1	.	CASSSGWTGKGWPFF	TGTGCCAGCAGTTCCGGCTGGACAGGGAAGGGTTGGCCTTTCTTT
TRBV6-1	TRBJ2-3	TRBD2	.	CAGWGGSTDTQYF	TGTGCCGGGTGGGGAGGGAGCACAGATACGCAGTATTTT
TRBV30	TRBJ2-3	.	.	CARASNRPDTQYF	TGTGCCCGTGCAAGTAATCGGCCAGATACGCAGTATTTT
TRBV7-8	TRBJ1-2	.	.	CASSTRGANYGYTF	TGTGCCAGCAGCACGAGAGGTGCTAACTATGGCTACACCTTC
TRBV20-1	TRBJ2-3	TRBD2	few	CSVPAGGGTDTQYF	TGCAGTGTCCCAGCGGGGGGGGGCACAGATACGCAGTATTTT
TRBV6-2/TRBV6-3	TRBJ2-3	TRBD2	few	CASSTGLAADTQYF	TGTGCCAGCAGCACCGGACTAGCGGCAGATACGCAGTATTTT
TRBV27	TRBJ2-1	.	few	CASSLSIPSVNEQFF	TGTGCCAGCAGTTTATCGATACCCAGCGTGAATGAGCAGTTCTTC
TRBV4-1	TRBJ2-7	.	few	CASSQWGEPYEQYF	TGCGCCAGCAGCCAATGGGGGGAACCATACGAGCAGTACTTC
TRBV19	TRBJ2-3	TRBD2	few	CASKRSLLAPGADTQYF	TGTGCCAGTAAACGATCGCTACTAGCGCCCGGGGCAGATACGCAGTATTTT
TRBV2	TRBJ2-5	TRBD2	.	CASTSGTYQETQYF	TGTGCCAGCACCAGCGGGACGTACCAAGAGACCCAGTACTTC
TRBV6-5	TRBJ2-7	.	.	CASSYSASVYEQYF	TGTGCCAGCAGTTACTCGGCCTCGGTATACGAGCAGTACTTC
TRBV6-2/TRBV6-3	TRBJ2-5	TRBD2	few	CASDPLAGAAGTQYF	TGTGCCAGCGACCCACTAGCGGGGGCCGCCGGGACCCAGTACTTC
TRBV7-2	TRBJ2-7	TRBD2	.	CASSPRKLAYAYEQYF	TGTGCCAGCAGCCCACGAAAACTAGCGTACGCCTACGAGCAGTACTTC
TRBV28	TRBJ2-1	.	.	CASSDSGRSQFF	TGTGCCAGCAGTGACAGCGGCAGATCCCAGTTCTTC
TRBV29-1	TRBJ2-7	.	few	CSVEMATCEQYF	TGCAGCGTTGAAATGGCCACCTGCGAGCAGTACTTC
TRBV7-7	TRBJ2-1	.	.	CASSLGKTHNEQFF	TGTGCTAGCAGCTTAGGCAAGACCCACAATGAGCAGTTCTTC